Presented here are 15 T cell receptor beta chains from one specimen sequenced in a study of blood T cell repertoires in COVID-19. Produced via immunoSEQ multiplex PCR; TCRdb's table is partial and in-frame only. The repertoire consists of 150,000 or so clones, with more than 70% occurring once and the leading ten covering about 2%. What was sequenced was peripheral blood. All receptors come from a human donor in a cohort sampled during active COVID-19.

The chain is built from TRBV5-4 and TRBJ2-2, with 9 positions matching TRBD2. J lost 0 bases, V lost 0 bases, and 3 bases had no gene match. The length of the CDR3 is 17 residues. The germline gives CDR1 SGHNT, CDR2 YYREEE (reference sequence). CDR3 sequence: CASSLVAGGANTGELFF. In nucleotides, the CDR3 is TGTGCCAGCAGCTTGGTGGCGGGAGGGGCGAACACCGGGGAGCTGTTTTTT.

The chain has TRBV6-1 and TRBJ2-1; 8 bases fit TRBD2. The germline V gene encodes CDR1 MNHNS and CDR2 SASEGT. The J segment lost 4 bases and the V segment lost 3 bases, leaving 11 bases of the junction unmatched. The CDR3 runs 17 residues. CDR3 sequence: CASSEGLVVSGYNEQFF. In DNA form, the CDR3 reads TGTGCCAGCAGTGAGGGACTAGTCGTATCGGGGTACAATGAGCAGTTCTTC.

This clone was recorded once. Distinct nucleotide sequences in the sample also encode this CDR3. J is TRBJ2-3 and V is TRBV5-1; D possibly corresponds to TRBD1 (6 bases). Germline V gene lookup returns CDR1 SGHRS and CDR2 YFSETQ. Between the trimmed V and J ends, which lost 0 bases and 3 bases, there was a span of 17 bases. This CDR3 has 17 amino acids. The CDR3 sequence: CASSLALRRGGTDTQYF. The CDR3 DNA follows: TGCGCCAGCAGCTTGGCCTTGAGGCGAGGGGGAACAGATACGCAGTATTTT.

V usage is TRBV13 and J usage is TRBJ2-2, with D possibly matching TRBD1 (7 bases). The V gene lost 11 bases and the J gene lost 1 base, with 14 bases spanning the gap. The V gene's germline CDR1 is PRHDT and CDR2 FYEKMQ (reference sequence). CDR3 length: 14 amino acids. CDR3 nucleotides: TGTGCCTCCAGGAGGGGGCAGAACACCGGGGAGCTGTTTTTT. It specifies CASRRGQNTGELFF.

This clone was recorded once. This CDR3 is CASSLGQGIGYGYTF. In DNA form, the CDR3 reads TGTGCCAGCAGTTTGGGACAGGGTATTGGCTATGGCTACACCTTC. The chain joins TRBV27 to TRBJ1-2; 9 bases fit TRBD1. This CDR3 has 15 residues. Germline CDR1 is MNHEY and CDR2 is SMNVEV (reference sequence). Trimming at V came to 3 bases and at J to 4 bases, leaving 6 bases not matched to a gene.

The CDR3 nucleotides are TGTGCCAGCAGCTTAGAGTACCTCACAGATACGCAGTATTTT. Translation gives CASSLEYLTDTQYF. The chain combines TRBV7-3 with TRBJ2-3; unclear D gene. V was pared by 2 bases and J by 2 bases, with 8 bases between. Germline CDR1 reads SGHTA; CDR2 reads FQGTGA. This CDR3 has 14 amino acids.

This clone was picked up a small number of times. V and J are TRBV7-9 and TRBJ1-5; 10 bases agree with TRBD1. This CDR3 contains 17 residues. V lost 4 bases and J lost 4; bases outside the gene matches: 10. The germline gives CDR1 SEHNR, CDR2 FQNEAQ (reference sequence). Here the CDR3 DNA reads TGTGCCAGCAGCTCTAACCGGGACAGGGGATTTAATCAGCCCCAGCATTTT. Its protein is CASSSNRDRGFNQPQHF. The full variable domain, its missing parts supplied by reference TRBV7-9 and TRBJ1-5, is DTGVSQNPRHKITKRGQNVTFRCDPISEHNRLYWYRQTLGQGPEFLTYFQNEAQLEKSRLLSDRFSAERPKGSFSTLEIQRTEQGDSAMYLCASSSNRDRGFNQPQHFGDGTRLSIL.

This chain joins TRBV28 and TRBJ2-3; D is unresolved. The V gene's germline CDR1 is MDHEN and CDR2 SYDVKM. The V and J ends lost 2 bases and 2 bases respectively, with 14 bases between them. CDR3 length: 16 amino acids. The CDR3 protein is CASSLSLEWNTDTQYF. CDR3 bases: TGTGCCAGCAGTTTAAGCTTGGAGTGGAACACAGATACGCAGTATTTT.

This chain uses TRBV7-9 with TRBJ2-5; 10 bases map to TRBD2. This CDR3 is built from 17 residues. Germline lookup yields CDR1 SEHNR and CDR2 FQNEAQ (reference sequence). Unmatched junction bases numbered 10, after V lost 5 bases and J lost 1 base. The CDR3 protein is CASSPKPGLAIQETQYF. Here the CDR3 DNA reads TGTGCCAGCAGCCCCAAGCCGGGACTAGCGATCCAAGAGACCCAGTACTTC.

J is TRBJ2-2 and V is TRBV28, with D maybe TRBD1 (6 bases). The CDR3 contains 15 residues. Trimming pared 8 bases from V and 7 bases from J, leaving 20 bases between. Germline lookup yields CDR1 MDHEN and CDR2 SYDVKM. The CDR3 DNA reads as TGTGCCAGCCTTCTCCGAATACAGGGTGGCGGGGAGCTGTTTTTT. Protein sequence: CASLLRIQGGGELFF.

The chain has TRBV10-3 and TRBJ1-2; no reliable D call. CDR1 ENHRY and CDR2 SYGVKD come from the germline V gene. V was clipped by 2 bases and J by 6 bases, with 16 bases between them. The CDR3 spans 15 residues. The CDR3 DNA follows: TGTGCCATCAGTGAGAACGTAAGGAGGGTGGATGGCTACACCTTC. This gives the protein CAISENVRRVDGYTF.

The chain joins TRBV7-2 to TRBJ1-5; D unclear. The CDR3 totals 13 residues. Trimming took 4 bases from V and 1 from J, leaving 5 bases between them. Looked up from germline, CDR1 is SGHTA and CDR2 is FQGNSA. The CDR3 bases are TGTGCCAGCAGCTCTAACAGCAATCAGCCCCAGCATTTT. Its protein is CASSSNSNQPQHF.

This clone has a single count. The chain uses TRBV6-2 or TRBV6-3 and TRBJ2-3, with 11 bases matching TRBD2. The CDR3 runs 17 residues. The trim removed 3 bases at V and 4 bases at J, leaving 9 bases unmatched. CDR1 is MNHEY and CDR2 is SVGEGT in the germline V gene. In DNA form, the CDR3 reads TGTGCCAGCAGTTATATGGGTGCGACTAGCGGGGCAGATACGCAGTATTTT. Its translation: CASSYMGATSGADTQYF.

The chain is built from TRBV5-4 and TRBJ2-3, with a tentative D call TRBD2 (5 bases). Germline CDR1 and CDR2: SGHNT and YYREEE (reference sequence). The CDR3 is 18 residues long. Trimming took 4 bases from V and 2 from J, leaving 23 bases between them. Here the CDR3 DNA reads TGTGCCAGCAGCATCCCCGGCGGGTGGGAATCAAACACAGATACGCAGTATTTT. Translation gives CASSIPGGWESNTDTQYF. Combining the CDR3 with reference TRBV5-4 and TRBJ2-3 gives the whole variable domain ETGVTQSPTHLIKTRGQQVTLRCSSQSGHNTVSWYQQALGQGPQFIFQYYREEENGRGNFPPRFSGLQFPNYSSELNVNALELDDSALYLCASSIPGGWESNTDTQYFGPGTRLTVL.

This chain connects TRBV7-2 to TRBJ2-7; D call uncertain. Trimming pared 1 base from V and 4 bases from J, leaving 5 bases between. CDR1 and CDR2 from the germline V gene are SGHTA and FQGNSA. The CDR3 spans 12 residues. The CDR3 loop is CASSLVQYEQYF. The CDR3 nucleotides read TGTGCCAGCAGCTTAGTGCAGTACGAGCAGTACTTC.